This is a list of T cell receptor beta chains from one sample in a study of cytomegalovirus exposure and HLA in healthy donors. Libraries were prepared by immunoSEQ multiplex PCR; TCRdb keeps only in-frame clonotypes and omits some of them. In total, the table holds about 120,000 clones. Sequenced sample: PBMCs. These receptors came from a man aged 25-45 years in good health and CMV-seronegative. CDR3s include the opening cysteine and the closing phenylalanine or tryptophan. The order of the fields is J gene, V gene, D gene, CDR3 protein, CDR3 DNA. A D gene is named only where the DNA matches it firmly.

>TRBJ1-1|TRBV5-1|TRBD1
CASSWDRANTEAFF
TGCGCCAGCAGCTGGGACAGGGCGAACACTGAAGCTTTCTTT
>TRBJ2-4|TRBV9|TRBD2
CASSVGISGGATNIQYF
TGTGCCAGCAGCGTAGGGATTAGCGGGGGGGCAACAAACATTCAGTACTTC
>TRBJ1-1|TRBV27|NA
CASSLRGSPRMNTEAFF
TGTGCCAGCAGTTTAAGGGGATCCCCCCGCATGAACACTGAAGCTTTCTTT
>TRBJ2-2|TRBV7-3|TRBD1
CASSYDVGDRGTGELFF
TGTGCCAGCAGCTACGACGTTGGGGACAGGGGAACCGGGGAGCTGTTTTTT
>TRBJ1-4|TRBV25-1|NA
CASSLPATNEKLFF
TGTGCCAGCAGTCTGCCGGCAACTAATGAAAAACTGTTTTTT
>TRBJ2-1|TRBV6-5|NA
CASSQPPSGFYEQFF
TGTGCCAGCAGCCAACCCCCTTCAGGGTTCTATGAGCAGTTCTTC
>TRBJ2-4|TRBV6-6|TRBD1
CASRDRGQLAKNIQYF
TGTGCCAGCAGGGACAGGGGGCAGCTAGCCAAAAACATTCAGTACTTC
>TRBJ2-7|TRBV29-1|NA
CSVVNRGSYEQYF
TGCAGCGTTGTTAACCGGGGCTCCTACGAGCAGTACTTC
>TRBJ2-2|TRBV14|TRBD1
CASSRQGFGELFF
TGTGCCAGCAGCCGACAGGGTTTCGGGGAGCTGTTTTTT
>TRBJ1-1|TRBV9|NA
CASSESPMNTEAFF
TGTGCCAGCAGCGAGAGTCCCATGAACACTGAAGCTTTCTTT
>TRBJ2-1|TRBV11-3|NA
CASSLNHQGLEQFF
TGTGCCAGCAGCTTAAACCATCAGGGGCTCGAGCAGTTCTTC
>TRBJ2-2|TRBV11-1|NA
CASNRGGEPTGELFF
TGTGCCAGCAATCGCGGGGGCGAACCCACCGGGGAGCTGTTTTTT
>TRBJ2-3|TRBV7-9|NA
CASSLARTGATTDTQYF
TGTGCCAGCAGCTTAGCGAGAACAGGCGCTACCACAGATACGCAGTATTTT
>TRBJ2-7|TRBV7-3|NA
CASSLAGFGEQYF
TGTGCCAGCAGCTTAGCAGGCTTTGGAGAGCAGTACTTC
>TRBJ2-7|TRBV10-3|NA
CATRTDSTDYEQYF
TGCGCCACCAGAACGGACAGTACGGACTACGAGCAGTACTTC
>TRBJ1-1|TRBV5-4|NA
CASSLQEFTEAFF
TGTGCCAGCAGCTTGCAGGAATTCACTGAAGCTTTCTTT
>TRBJ2-5|TRBV5-1|TRBD1
CASSRGQGWISGETQYF
TGCGCCAGCAGCCGAGGACAGGGTTGGATCTCTGGGGAGACCCAGTACTTC
>TRBJ1-1|TRBV5-6|NA
CASSREGSSEAFF
TGTGCCAGCAGCCGCGAGGGATCGTCTGAAGCTTTCTTT
>TRBJ1-1|TRBV2|TRBD1
CATTLTGTANTEAFF
TGTGCCACTACCCTAACCGGGACAGCGAACACTGAAGCTTTCTTT
>TRBJ1-4|TRBV10-1|TRBD1
CAQQGAREKLFF
TGCGCTCAACAGGGGGCGAGGGAAAAACTGTTTTTT
>TRBJ2-5|TRBV2|TRBD2
CASSPLGGRRETQYF
TGTGCCAGCAGTCCACTCGGGGGGAGAAGAGAGACCCAGTACTTC
>TRBJ1-6|TRBV6-6|NA
CASSYPLQGGSPLHF
TGTGCCAGCAGTTACCCTTTACAGGGCGGATCACCCCTCCACTTT
>TRBJ1-5|TRBV19|NA
CASTLQDSNQPQHF
TGTGCCAGTACCTTACAGGATAGCAATCAGCCCCAGCATTTT
>TRBJ1-6|TRBV6-1|TRBD1
CASMPDRGRSPLHF
TGTGCCAGCATGCCGGACAGGGGGCGATCACCCCTCCACTTT
>TRBJ2-7|TRBV11-2|NA
CASFSIAPSYEQYF
TGTGCCAGCTTCTCCATAGCCCCCTCCTACGAGCAGTACTTC
>TRBJ1-4|TRBV4-2|TRBD1
CASSQVRTGGGNEKLFF
TGTGCCAGCAGCCAAGTGCGGACAGGGGGCGGTAATGAAAAACTGTTTTTT
>TRBJ2-3|TRBV9|NA
CASSVVTGLISSTDTQYF
TGTGCCAGCAGCGTAGTAACAGGGCTAATTTCTAGCACAGATACGCAGTATTTT
>TRBJ1-2|TRBV9|NA
CASSVGRGIPGPYGYTF
TGTGCCAGCAGCGTAGGTCGGGGGATACCGGGACCCTATGGCTACACCTTC
>TRBJ1-1|TRBV6-5|NA
CASSFYSGAEAFF
TGTGCCAGCAGTTTCTATTCCGGGGCTGAAGCTTTCTTT
>TRBJ1-4|TRBV6-1|NA
CASSEQLSNEKLFF
TGTGCCAGCAGTGAACAACTGTCTAATGAAAAACTGTTTTTT
>TRBJ2-5|TRBV19|TRBD2
CASSIAGGPTETQYF
TGTGCCAGTAGTATAGCGGGGGGGCCAACAGAGACCCAGTACTTC
>TRBJ1-2|TRBV12-5|NA
CASGPPRGGGNYGYTF
TGTGCTAGTGGTCCGCCTCGGGGAGGGGGGAACTATGGCTACACCTTC
>TRBJ2-7|TRBV2|TRBD1
CASVLTGDEQYF
TGTGCCAGCGTTCTTACAGGGGACGAGCAGTACTTC
>TRBJ2-5|TRBV19|TRBD1
CASTPRTGGIETQYF
TGTGCCAGTACCCCAAGGACAGGGGGAATCGAGACCCAGTACTTC
>TRBJ2-5|TRBV15|NA
CATSRGGVETQYF
TGTGCCACCAGCAGAGGAGGCGTGGAGACCCAGTACTTC
>TRBJ2-2|TRBV5-1|TRBD2
CASSTSGENTGELFF
TGCGCCAGCAGCACGAGCGGGGAGAACACCGGGGAGCTGTTTTTT
>TRBJ2-1|TRBV10-3|TRBD2
CAISESAQRGNSYNEQFF
TGTGCCATCAGTGAGTCTGCCCAGCGGGGGAACTCCTACAATGAGCAGTTCTTC
>TRBJ2-7|TRBV4-1|NA
CASSLRAVPSGHYEQYF
TGCGCCAGCAGCTTACGCGCGGTCCCATCAGGACACTACGAGCAGTACTTC
>TRBJ2-7|TRBV5-4|NA
CASSSAGTFSYEQYF
TGTGCCAGCAGCTCCGCAGGGACATTCTCCTACGAGCAGTACTTC
>TRBJ2-2|TRBV10-3|NA
CAISERGNTGELFF
TGTGCCATAAGTGAGAGGGGGAACACCGGGGAGCTGTTTTTT
>TRBJ1-5|TRBV6-6|NA
CASRTLDQPQHF
TGTGCCAGCAGAACTTTGGATCAGCCCCAGCATTTT